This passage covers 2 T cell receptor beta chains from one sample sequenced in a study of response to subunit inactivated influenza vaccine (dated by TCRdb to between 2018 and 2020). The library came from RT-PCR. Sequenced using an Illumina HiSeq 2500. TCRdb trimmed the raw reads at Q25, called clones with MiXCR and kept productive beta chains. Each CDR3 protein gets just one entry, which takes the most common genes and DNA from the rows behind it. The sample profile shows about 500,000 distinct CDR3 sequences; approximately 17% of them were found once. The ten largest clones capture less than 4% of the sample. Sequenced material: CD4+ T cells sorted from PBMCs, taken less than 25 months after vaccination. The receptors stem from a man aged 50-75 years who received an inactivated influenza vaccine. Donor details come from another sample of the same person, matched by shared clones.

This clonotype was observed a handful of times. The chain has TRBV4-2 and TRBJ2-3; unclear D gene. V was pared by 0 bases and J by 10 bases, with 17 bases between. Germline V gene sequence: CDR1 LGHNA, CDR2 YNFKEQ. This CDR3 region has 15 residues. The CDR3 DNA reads TGTGCCAGCAGCCAAGATCCCAAAGTTGGGGTCGCGCAGTATTTT. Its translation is CASSQDPKVGVAQYF.

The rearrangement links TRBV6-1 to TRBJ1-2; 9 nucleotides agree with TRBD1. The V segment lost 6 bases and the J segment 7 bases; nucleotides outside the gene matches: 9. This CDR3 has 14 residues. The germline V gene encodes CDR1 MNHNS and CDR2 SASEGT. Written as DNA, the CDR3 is TGTGCCAGCAGAGCCGGGACAGGGTTTATTGGCTACACCTTC. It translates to CASRAGTGFIGYTF.